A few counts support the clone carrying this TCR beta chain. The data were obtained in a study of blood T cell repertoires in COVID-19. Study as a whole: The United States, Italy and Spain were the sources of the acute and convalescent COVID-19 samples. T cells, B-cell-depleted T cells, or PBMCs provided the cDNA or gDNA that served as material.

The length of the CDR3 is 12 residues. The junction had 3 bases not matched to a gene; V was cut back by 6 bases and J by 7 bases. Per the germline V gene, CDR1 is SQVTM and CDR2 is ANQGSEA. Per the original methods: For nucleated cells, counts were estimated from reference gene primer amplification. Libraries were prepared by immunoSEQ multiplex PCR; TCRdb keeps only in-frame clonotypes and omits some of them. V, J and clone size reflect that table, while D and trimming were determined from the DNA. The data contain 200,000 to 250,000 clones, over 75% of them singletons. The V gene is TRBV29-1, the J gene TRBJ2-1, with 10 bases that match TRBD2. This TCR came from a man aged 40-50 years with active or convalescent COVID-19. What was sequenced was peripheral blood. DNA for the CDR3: TGCAGCGTCAGGACTAGCGGAAATGAGCAGTTCTTC. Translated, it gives CSVRTSGNEQFF.